The entry below gives a single TCR beta chain sequence along with its context. The sample originates from a study of control samples from healthy donors and cancer patients. The CDR3 runs to 12 residues. Trimming shortened V by 8 bases and J by 1 base, and 7 bases separated the two germline ends. CDR1 and CDR2 from the germline V gene are MDHEN and SYDVKM. Sequencing used immunoSEQ multiplex PCR; TCRdb keeps in-frame clones, though not all of them. The data show around 92,000 clones, with more than 75% seen just once and more than 1.5% held by the top ten. The receptor was derived from a man in his fifties or sixties in good health. V and J are TRBV28 and TRBJ2-3; D might be TRBD2 (5 bases). Material: blood. The CDR3 spells CASGSGTDTQYF. The CDR3 DNA sequence: TGTGCCAGCGGGAGTGGCACAGATACGCAGTATTTT. The full variable domain, completed using reference TRBV28 and TRBJ2-3, is DVKVTQSSRYLVKRTGEKVFLECVQDMDHENMFWYRQDPGLGLRLIYFSYDVKMKEKGDIPEGYSVSREKKERFSLILESASTNQTSMYLCASGSGTDTQYFGPGTRLTVL.